The present T cell receptor (beta chain) was sequenced within a study of CD8 T cells in Susac syndrome. TCR beta sequencing was performed on blood CD8+ and CD4+ T cells. Control patients had untreated stable or active relapsing-remitting multiple sclerosis by revised McDonald criteria. TEMRA cells were enriched by FACS, and CD4+ and CD8+ T cells were negatively isolated. RNA in amounts of about 0.5 to 1 ug was reverse transcribed with random hexamers. Amplification of TCR beta CDR3 by immunoSEQ multiplex PCR spanned 54 Vbeta and 13 Jbeta. One entry per CDR3 protein results from TCRdb running MiXCR on the immunoSEQ multiplex PCR reads. The data show roughly 150,000 distinct CDR3 sequences, with approximately 96% seen just once and around 0.21% held by the top ten. This CDR3 is built from 16 residues. CDR1 SGHVS and CDR2 FQNEAQ come from the germline V gene. Trimming cost V 5 bases and J 3 bases, with 17 bases left between them.

The sequencing sample was made of CD8+ T cells from PBMCs. This chain connects TRBV7-8 to TRBJ2-4; maybe TRBD1 (5 bases). This TCR came from a human donor with multiple sclerosis. The CDR3 DNA is TGTGCCAGCAGCCCCGGACAAGGGCCCAACAAAAACATTCAGTACTTC. Residues: CASSPGQGPNKNIQYF.